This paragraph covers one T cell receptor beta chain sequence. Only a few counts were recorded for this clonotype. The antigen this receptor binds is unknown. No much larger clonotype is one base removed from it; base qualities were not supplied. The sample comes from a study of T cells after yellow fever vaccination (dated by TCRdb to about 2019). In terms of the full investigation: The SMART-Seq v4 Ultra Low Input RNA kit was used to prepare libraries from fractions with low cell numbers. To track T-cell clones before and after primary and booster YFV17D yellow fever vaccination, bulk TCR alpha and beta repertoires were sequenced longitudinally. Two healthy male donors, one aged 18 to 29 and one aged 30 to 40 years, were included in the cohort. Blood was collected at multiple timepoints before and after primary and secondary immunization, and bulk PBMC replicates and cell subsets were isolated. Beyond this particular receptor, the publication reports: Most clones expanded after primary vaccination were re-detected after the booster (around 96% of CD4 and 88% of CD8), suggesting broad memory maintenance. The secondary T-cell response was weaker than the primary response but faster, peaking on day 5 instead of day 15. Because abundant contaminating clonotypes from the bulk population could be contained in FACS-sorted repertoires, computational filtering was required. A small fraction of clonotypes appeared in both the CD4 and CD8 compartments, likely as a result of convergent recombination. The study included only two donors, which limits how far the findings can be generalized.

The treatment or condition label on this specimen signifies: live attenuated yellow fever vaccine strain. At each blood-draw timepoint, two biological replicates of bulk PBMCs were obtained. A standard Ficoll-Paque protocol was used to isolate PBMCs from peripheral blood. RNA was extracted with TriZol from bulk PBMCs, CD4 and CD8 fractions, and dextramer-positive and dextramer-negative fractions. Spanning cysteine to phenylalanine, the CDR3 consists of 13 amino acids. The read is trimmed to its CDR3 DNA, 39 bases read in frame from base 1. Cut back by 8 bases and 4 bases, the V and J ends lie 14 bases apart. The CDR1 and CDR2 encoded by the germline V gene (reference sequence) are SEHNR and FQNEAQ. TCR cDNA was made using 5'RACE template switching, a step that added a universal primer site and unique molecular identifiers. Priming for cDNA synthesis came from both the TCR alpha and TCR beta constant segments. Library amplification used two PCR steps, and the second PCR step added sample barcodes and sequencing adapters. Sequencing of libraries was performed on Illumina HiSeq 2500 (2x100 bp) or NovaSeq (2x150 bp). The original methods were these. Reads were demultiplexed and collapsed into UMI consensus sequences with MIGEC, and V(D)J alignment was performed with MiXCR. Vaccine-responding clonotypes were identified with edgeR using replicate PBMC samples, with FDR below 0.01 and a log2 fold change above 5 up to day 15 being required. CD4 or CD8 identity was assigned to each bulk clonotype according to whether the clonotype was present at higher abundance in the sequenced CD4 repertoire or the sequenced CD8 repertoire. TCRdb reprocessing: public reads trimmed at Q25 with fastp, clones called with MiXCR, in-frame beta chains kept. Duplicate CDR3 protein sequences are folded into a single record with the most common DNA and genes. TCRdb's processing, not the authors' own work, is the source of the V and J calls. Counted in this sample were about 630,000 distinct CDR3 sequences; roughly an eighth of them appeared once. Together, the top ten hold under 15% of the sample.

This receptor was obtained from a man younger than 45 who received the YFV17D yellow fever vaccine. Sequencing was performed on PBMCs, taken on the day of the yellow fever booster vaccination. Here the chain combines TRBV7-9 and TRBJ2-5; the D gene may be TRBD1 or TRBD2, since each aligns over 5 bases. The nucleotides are TGTGCCAGCCCGGGGCCGACCCTAGAGACCCAGTACTTC. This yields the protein CASPGPTLETQYF.